This paragraph covers one T cell receptor (beta chain) sequence. Its antigen is unidentified. Healthy bone marrow donors made up the donors. Both 60 Vbeta primers and 13 Jbeta primers went into the PCR. Profiling relied on immunoSEQ multiplex PCR, and the TCRdb table lists in-frame clones only, not all of them. The table shows some 78,000 clones, with 65% to 80% occurring only once. The germline V gene encodes CDR1 MNHNY and CDR2 SVGAGI (reference sequence). Trimming left V 0 bases short and J 7 bases short, with 9 bases between. The CDR3 has 13 amino acids. The data were taken from a study of cytomegalovirus exposure and HLA in healthy donors. Study-level findings and limits: The study carried out a later analysis of TCR beta sequences. It associated approximately 17,000 of them with specific HLA alleles at a false discovery rate of 0.05.

The clonotype comes from a woman in her forties in good health and CMV-seropositive. The rearrangement links TRBV6-6 to TRBJ1-1, with a tentative D call TRBD1 (6 bases). The sequenced sample consisted of PBMCs. The CDR3 reads CASSYSGGDEAFF. The CDR3 DNA reads as TGTGCCAGCAGTTACTCAGGGGGAGATGAAGCTTTCTTT.